This T cell receptor (beta chain) originates from a study of shared clonotypes between healthy human individuals. The naive CD8 fraction comprised CD45RO-negative cells positively selected for CCR7 and excluded terminally differentiated effector memory CD45RA+ cells. Using immunoSEQ multiplex PCR, the repertoire was profiled, and TCRdb retains in-frame clones only, with some absent. The table has more than 2 million clones, less than 95% seen once. The CDR3 loop spans 16 amino acids. Germline lookup yields CDR1 SEHNR and CDR2 FQNEAQ (reference sequence). The V end was cut by 4 bases, the J end by 8 bases, with 21 bases between.

The sequence came from a man between 18 and 29 years old in good health. The sequencing sample was made of naive CD8+ T cells sorted from blood. V gene TRBV7-9 combines with J gene TRBJ2-1, with D possibly being TRBD1 (7 bases). Here the CDR3 reads CASSSPGGQWFDEQFF. In DNA, the CDR3 is TGTGCCAGCAGCTCGCCCGGGGGACAGTGGTTCGATGAGCAGTTCTTC. Together with reference TRBV7-9 and TRBJ2-1, the CDR3 gives the full variable domain: DTGVSQNPRHKITKRGQNVTFRCDPISEHNRLYWYRQTLGQGPEFLTYFQNEAQLEKSRLLSDRFSAERPKGSFSTLEIQRTEQGDSAMYLCASSSPGGQWFDEQFFGPGTRLTVL.